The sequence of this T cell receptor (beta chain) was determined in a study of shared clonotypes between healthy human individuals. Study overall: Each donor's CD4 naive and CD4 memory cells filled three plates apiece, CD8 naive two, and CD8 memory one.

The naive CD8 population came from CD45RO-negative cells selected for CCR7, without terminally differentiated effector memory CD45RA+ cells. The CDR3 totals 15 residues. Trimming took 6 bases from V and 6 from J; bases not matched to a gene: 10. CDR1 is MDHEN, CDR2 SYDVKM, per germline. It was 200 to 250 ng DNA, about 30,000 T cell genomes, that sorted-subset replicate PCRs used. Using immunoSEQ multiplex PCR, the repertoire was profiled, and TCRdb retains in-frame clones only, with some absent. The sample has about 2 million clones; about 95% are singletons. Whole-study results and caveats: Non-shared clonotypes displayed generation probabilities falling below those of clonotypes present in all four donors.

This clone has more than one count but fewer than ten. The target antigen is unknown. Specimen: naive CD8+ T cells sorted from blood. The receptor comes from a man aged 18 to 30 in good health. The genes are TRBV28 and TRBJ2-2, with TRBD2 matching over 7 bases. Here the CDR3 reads CASSLGWEGPGELFF. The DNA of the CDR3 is TGTGCCAGCAGCTTAGGTTGGGAGGGTCCCGGGGAGCTGTTTTTT.